This T cell receptor beta chain was found in a study of response to subunit inactivated influenza vaccine. In the case of this clonotype: As yet, its antigen is unknown.

Whole-study results and caveats: Only a handful of new T cells, the authors suggested, are recruited with each seasonal influenza vaccination.

This CDR3 has 17 residues. V dropped 6 bases and J dropped 7; count of bases not matched to a gene: 21. Germline CDR1 reads DFQATT; CDR2 reads SNEGSKA (reference sequence). Each CDR3 protein gets one entry after TCRdb re-called the RT-PCR reads with MiXCR. The sample holds approximately 520,000 distinct CDR3 sequences, roughly 27% seen once. The material was CD4+ T cells sorted from PBMCs, obtained roughly 5 days after vaccination. The chain couples TRBV20-1 to TRBJ2-5; 9 bases are shared with TRBD2. This TCR was sampled from a man aged 50 to 59 who received an inactivated influenza vaccine. CDR3 nucleotides: TGCAGTGCCCTAGGGGGCCTTAGCGGGAGCCCAGGAGCGACCCAGTACTTC. It codes for CSALGGLSGSPGATQYF.